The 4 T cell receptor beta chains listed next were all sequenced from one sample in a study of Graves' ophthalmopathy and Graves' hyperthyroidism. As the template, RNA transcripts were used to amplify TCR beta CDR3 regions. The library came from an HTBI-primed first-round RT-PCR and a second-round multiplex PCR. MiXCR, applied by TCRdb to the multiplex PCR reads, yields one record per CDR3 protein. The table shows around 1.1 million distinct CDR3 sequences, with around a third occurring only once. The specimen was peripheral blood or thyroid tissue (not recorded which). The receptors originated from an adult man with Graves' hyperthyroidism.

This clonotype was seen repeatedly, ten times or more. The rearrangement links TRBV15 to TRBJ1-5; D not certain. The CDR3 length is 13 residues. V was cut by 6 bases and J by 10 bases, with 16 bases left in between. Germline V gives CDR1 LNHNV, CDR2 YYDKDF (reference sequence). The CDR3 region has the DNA TGTGCCACCAGTCCTTCGTTCCCGCGACCCCAGCATTTT. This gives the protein CATSPSFPRPQHF.

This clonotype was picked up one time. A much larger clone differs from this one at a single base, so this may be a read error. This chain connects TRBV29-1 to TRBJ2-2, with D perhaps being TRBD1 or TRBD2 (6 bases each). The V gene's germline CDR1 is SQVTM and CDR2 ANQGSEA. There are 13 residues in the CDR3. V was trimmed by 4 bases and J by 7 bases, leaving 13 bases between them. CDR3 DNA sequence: TGCAGCGTTGCCCGGGGGCCCCTCGGGGAGCTGTTTTTT. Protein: CSVARGPLGELFF.

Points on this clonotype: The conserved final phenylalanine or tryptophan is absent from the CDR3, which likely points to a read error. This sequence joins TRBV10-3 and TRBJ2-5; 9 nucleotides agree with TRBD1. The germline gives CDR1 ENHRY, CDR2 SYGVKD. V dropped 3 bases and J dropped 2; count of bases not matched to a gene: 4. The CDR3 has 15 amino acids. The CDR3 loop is CAISEGTGTQETQYY. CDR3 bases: TGTGCCATCAGTGAAGGGACAGGGACGCAAGAGACCCAGTACTAC.

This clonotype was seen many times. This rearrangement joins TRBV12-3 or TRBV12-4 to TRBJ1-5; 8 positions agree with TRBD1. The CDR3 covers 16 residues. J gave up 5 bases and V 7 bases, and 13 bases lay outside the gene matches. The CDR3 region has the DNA TGTGCCAGCACTCCACGGGCAGGGGGCGCGGATCAGCCCCAGCATTTT. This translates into CASTPRAGGADQPQHF.